The 2 T cell receptor beta chains below were found in one sample sequenced in a study of long-term antiretroviral therapy in people with HIV. At survey level, the immunoSEQ assay was run in its v3.0 version. Generated by immunoSEQ multiplex PCR, the TCRdb table keeps only in-frame clones and is missing some. The data contain about 18,000 clones, roughly 80% of them singletons. The sample consisted of unsorted PBMCs, taken 0.6 years after starting antiretroviral therapy. These receptor sequences come from a woman aged 18-35 years with HIV.

J is TRBJ2-2 and V is TRBV27; D may be TRBD2 (5 bases). CDR1 MNHEY and CDR2 SMNVEV come from the germline V gene (reference sequence). The CDR3 has 17 residues. With 2 bases removed from V and 6 bases from J, the gap between germline ends came to 19 bases. CDR3 region: CASSLQDASPAPGELFF. CDR3 DNA sequence: TGTGCCAGCAGTTTACAAGATGCTAGCCCCGCCCCCGGGGAGCTGTTTTTT.

The chain is built from TRBV7-9 and TRBJ2-7, with 8 bases identical to TRBD1. Trimming removed 3 bases from V and 12 bases from J; junction bases left unmatched: 7. This CDR3 is 12 amino acids long. Germline values: CDR1 SEHNR, CDR2 FQNEAQ (reference sequence). In DNA form, the CDR3 reads TGTGCCAGCAGCTTTTCTAGGACAGGGCTGTACTTC. Translation gives CASSFSRTGLYF.